The T cell receptor beta chain under discussion was sequenced for a study of T cells in Graves' hyperthyroidism and ophthalmopathy. Study as a whole: Before treatment of any kind, peripheral blood was taken at initial diagnosis.

The CDR3 runs 17 residues. V lost 1 base to trimming and J lost 0 bases, with 13 bases between them. The germline CDR1 and CDR2 sequences are SGHTA and FQGNSA. RNA transcripts yielded amplified TCR beta CDR3 regions. During a first-round RT-PCR of the TCR CDR3, the HTBI primer set was used. One entry per CDR3 protein, called by TCRdb with MiXCR from the multiplex PCR reads. The sample holds 250,000 to 300,000 distinct CDR3 sequences, roughly 15% seen once. Thyroid ultrasound, orbital computed tomography, clinical symptoms, and serum thyroxine and TRAb underpinned diagnoses. A roughly 10 ml volume of fresh peripheral blood provided the PBMCs. There are many counts of this clonotype.

This clonotype was obtained from a woman in her forties with Graves' hyperthyroidism that later progressed to Graves' ophthalmopathy. Sequenced material: blood. This chain uses TRBV7-2 with TRBJ2-1, with D possibly TRBD1 on 6 matching bases. The CDR3 spells CASSLDPRGSSYNEQFF. CDR3 nucleotide sequence: TGTGCCAGCAGCTTAGACCCCAGGGGCAGCTCCTACAATGAGCAGTTCTTC.